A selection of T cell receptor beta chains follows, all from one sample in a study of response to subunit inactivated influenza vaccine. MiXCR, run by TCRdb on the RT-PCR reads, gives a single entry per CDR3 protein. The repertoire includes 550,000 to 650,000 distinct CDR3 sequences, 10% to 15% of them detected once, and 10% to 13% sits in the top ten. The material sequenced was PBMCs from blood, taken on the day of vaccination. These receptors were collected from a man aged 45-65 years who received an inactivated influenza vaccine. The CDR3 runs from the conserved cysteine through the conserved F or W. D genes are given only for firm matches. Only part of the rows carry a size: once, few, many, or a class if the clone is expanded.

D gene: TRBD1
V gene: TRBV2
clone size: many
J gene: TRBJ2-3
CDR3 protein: CASRRDSSPDTQYF
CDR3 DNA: TGTGCCAGCAGGAGGGACAGCTCACCGGATACGCAGTATTTT

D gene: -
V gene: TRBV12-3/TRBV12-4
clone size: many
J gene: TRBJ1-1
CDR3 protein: CASSFRRDTEAFF
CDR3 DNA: TGTGCCAGCAGTTTCAGGCGAGACACTGAAGCTTTCTTT

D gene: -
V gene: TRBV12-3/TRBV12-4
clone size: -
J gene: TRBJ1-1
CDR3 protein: CASTKQANTEAFF
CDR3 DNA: TGTGCCAGCACCAAACAGGCGAACACTGAAGCTTTCTTT

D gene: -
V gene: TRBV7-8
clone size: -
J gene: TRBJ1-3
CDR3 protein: CASSLGERSGNTIYF
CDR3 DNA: TGTGCCAGCAGCTTGGGGGAGCGCTCTGGAAACACCATATATTTT

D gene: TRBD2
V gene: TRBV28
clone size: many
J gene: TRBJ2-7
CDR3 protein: CASSLPEIAGDDYEQYF
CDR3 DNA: TGTGCCAGCAGTTTACCCGAGATAGCGGGAGATGATTACGAGCAGTACTTC

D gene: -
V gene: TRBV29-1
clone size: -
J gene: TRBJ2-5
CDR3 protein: CSVYRDGETQYF
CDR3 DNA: TGCAGCGTTTACAGGGATGGAGAGACCCAGTACTTC

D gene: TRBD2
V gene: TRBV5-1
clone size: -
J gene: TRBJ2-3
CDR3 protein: CASSLWSSGGGDTQYF
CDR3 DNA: TGCGCCAGCAGCTTGTGGTCCAGCGGGGGAGGAGATACGCAGTATTTT

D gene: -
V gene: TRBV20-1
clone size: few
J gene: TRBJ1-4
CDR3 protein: CSARREKLFF
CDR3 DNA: TGCAGTGCTAGGCGTGAAAAACTGTTTTTT

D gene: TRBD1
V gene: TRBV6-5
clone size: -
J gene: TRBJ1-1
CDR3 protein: CASSFKPTGSTEAFF
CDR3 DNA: TGTGCCAGCAGTTTCAAACCGACAGGGAGCACTGAAGCTTTCTTT

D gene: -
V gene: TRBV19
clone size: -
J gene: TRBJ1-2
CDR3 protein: CASTQGFAFGYTF
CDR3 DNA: TGTGCCAGCACTCAGGGTTTTGCCTTTGGCTACACCTTC

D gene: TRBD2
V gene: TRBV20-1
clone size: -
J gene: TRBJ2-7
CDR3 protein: CSARISGVTYEQYF
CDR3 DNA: TGCAGTGCTAGAATTAGCGGGGTCACCTACGAGCAGTACTTC

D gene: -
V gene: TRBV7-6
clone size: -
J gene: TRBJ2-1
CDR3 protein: CASSLGGRTDNEQFF
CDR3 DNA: TGTGCCAGCAGCTTAGGAGGGCGGACAGACAATGAGCAGTTCTTC

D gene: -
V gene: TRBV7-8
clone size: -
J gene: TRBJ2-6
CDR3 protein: CASSIVRTASGANVLTF
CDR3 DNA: TGTGCCAGCAGCATCGTCCGGACTGCGTCTGGGGCCAACGTCCTGACTTTC

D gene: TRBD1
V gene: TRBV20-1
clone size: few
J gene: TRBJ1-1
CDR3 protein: CSVSGTGSTEAFF
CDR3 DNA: TGCAGTGTTTCCGGGACAGGGAGCACTGAAGCTTTCTTT

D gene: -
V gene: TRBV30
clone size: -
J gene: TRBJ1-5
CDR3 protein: CAWSDLRDLSNQPQHF
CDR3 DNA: TGTGCCTGGAGCGATCTTCGGGACCTTAGCAATCAGCCCCAGCATTTT

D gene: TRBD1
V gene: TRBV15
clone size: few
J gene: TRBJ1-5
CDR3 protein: CATSAGQGYNQPQHF
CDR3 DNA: TGTGCCACCAGCGCAGGACAGGGGTACAATCAGCCCCAGCATTTT

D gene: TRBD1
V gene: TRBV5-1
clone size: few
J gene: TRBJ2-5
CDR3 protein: CASSLTGVRGKEETQYF
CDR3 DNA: TGCGCCAGCAGCTTGACAGGGGTCAGGGGGAAAGAAGAGACCCAGTACTTC

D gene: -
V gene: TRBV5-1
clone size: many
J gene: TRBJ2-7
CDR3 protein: CASRPLQGYEQYF
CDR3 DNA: TGCGCCAGCAGACCATTACAGGGCTACGAGCAGTACTTC

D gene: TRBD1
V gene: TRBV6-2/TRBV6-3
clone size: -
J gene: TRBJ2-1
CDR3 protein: CASSPDRGVSNEQFF
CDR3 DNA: TGTGCCAGCTCACCCGACAGGGGAGTTAGTAATGAGCAGTTCTTC

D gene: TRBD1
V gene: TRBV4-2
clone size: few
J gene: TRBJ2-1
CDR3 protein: CASSQQSGSGGTYNEQFF
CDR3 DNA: TGTGCCAGCAGCCAACAGAGTGGGTCAGGGGGAACCTACAATGAGCAGTTCTTC

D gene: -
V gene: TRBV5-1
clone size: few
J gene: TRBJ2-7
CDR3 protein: CASSLTGRENEQYF
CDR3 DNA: TGCGCCAGCAGCTTGACAGGGCGGGAAAACGAGCAGTACTTC

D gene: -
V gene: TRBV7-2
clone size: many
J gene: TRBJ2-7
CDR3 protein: CASSPDRGHEQYF
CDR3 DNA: TGTGCCAGCAGCCCCGACAGAGGCCACGAGCAGTACTTC

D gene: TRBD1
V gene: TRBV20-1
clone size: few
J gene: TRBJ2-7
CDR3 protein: CLGTGEYEQYF
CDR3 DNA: TGCCTGGGGACAGGTGAATACGAGCAGTACTTC

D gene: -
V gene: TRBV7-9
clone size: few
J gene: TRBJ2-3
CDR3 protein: CASSLLSNTQYF
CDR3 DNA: TGTGCCAGCAGCTTATTATCCAATACGCAGTATTTT

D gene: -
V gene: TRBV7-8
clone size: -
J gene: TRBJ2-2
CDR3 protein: CASSSRLVTGELFF
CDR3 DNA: TGTGCCAGCAGCTCACGACTAGTCACCGGGGAGCTGTTTTTT

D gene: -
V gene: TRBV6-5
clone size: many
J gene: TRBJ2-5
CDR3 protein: CASSYGGGFVQETQYF
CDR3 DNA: TGTGCCAGCAGTTACGGAGGGGGTTTTGTTCAAGAGACCCAGTACTTC

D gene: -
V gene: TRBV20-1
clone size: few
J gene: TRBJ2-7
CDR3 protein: CSAITSPSYYEQYF
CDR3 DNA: TGCAGTGCTATTACTAGCCCCTCCTACTACGAGCAGTACTTC

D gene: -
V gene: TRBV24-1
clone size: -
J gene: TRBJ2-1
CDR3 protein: CATSDTTTRSTYNEQFF
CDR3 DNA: TGTGCCACCAGTGATACTACAACTAGAAGTACGTACAATGAGCAGTTCTTC

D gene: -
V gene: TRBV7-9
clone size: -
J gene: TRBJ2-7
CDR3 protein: CASSLEGNRVSYEQYF
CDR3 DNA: TGTGCCAGCAGCTTAGAGGGGAACAGGGTCTCCTACGAGCAGTACTTC

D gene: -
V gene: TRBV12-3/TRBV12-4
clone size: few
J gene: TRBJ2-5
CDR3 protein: CASSLQFQETQYF
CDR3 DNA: TGTGCCAGCAGTCTGCAGTTCCAAGAGACCCAGTACTTC

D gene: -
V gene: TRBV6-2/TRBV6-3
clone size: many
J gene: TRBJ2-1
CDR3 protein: CASSARNPYNEQFF
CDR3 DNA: TGTGCCAGCAGTGCCCGTAACCCCTACAATGAGCAGTTCTTC

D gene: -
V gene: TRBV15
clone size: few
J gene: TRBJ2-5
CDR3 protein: CATSGGTGFETQYF
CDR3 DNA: TGTGCCACCAGCGGGGGCACAGGGTTCGAGACCCAGTACTTC

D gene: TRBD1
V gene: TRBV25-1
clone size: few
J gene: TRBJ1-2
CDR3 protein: CASSEPGTGGHLRGYTF
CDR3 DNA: TGTGCCAGCAGTGAACCTGGGACAGGGGGACATCTTCGGGGCTACACCTTC

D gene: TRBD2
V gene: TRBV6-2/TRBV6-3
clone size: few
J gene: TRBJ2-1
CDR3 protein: CASSGGTSGASYNEQFF
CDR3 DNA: TGTGCCAGCAGTGGGGGGACTAGCGGGGCCTCCTACAATGAGCAGTTCTTC

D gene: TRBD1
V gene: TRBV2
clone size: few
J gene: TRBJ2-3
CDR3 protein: CASSDRGRADTQYF
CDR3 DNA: TGTGCCAGCAGCGACAGGGGGAGGGCAGATACGCAGTATTTT

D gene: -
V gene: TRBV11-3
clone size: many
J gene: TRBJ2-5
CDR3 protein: CASSQRSGPQETQYF
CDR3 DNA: TGTGCCAGCAGCCAACGTTCGGGTCCCCAAGAGACCCAGTACTTC

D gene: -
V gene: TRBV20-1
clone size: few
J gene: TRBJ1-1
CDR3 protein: CSARSGGTGNTEAFF
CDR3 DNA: TGCAGTGCTAGATCGGGGGGGACTGGGAACACTGAAGCTTTCTTT

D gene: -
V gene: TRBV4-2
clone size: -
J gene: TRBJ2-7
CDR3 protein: CASSQEVGSTTYEQYF
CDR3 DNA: TGTGCCAGCAGCCAAGAAGTTGGTAGTACCACCTACGAGCAGTACTTC